This T cell receptor beta chain was retrieved from a study of blood T cells in healthy people across ages. A second PCR, run for roughly 6 to 11 cycles, used a sample-barcoded 5' primer plus a J-beta primer mix. The template-switch adaptor, which had 12 random nucleotides, put a tag on each cDNA molecule. TCRdb ran MiXCR on the 5' RACE reads and lists one entry per CDR3 protein. The sample has 1.5 million to 2 million distinct CDR3 sequences, roughly 49% seen once. Overall study findings and caveats: More naive CD4+ cells and higher diversity marked long-lived donors relative to aged donors.

Of note for this clonotype: The target antigen is unknown.

This TCR came from a woman aged 40 to 50 in good health. Sequencing was performed on blood.

This CDR3 is CAISEVGQADTQYF. In nucleotides, the CDR3 is TGTGCCATCAGTGAGGTGGGGCAGGCAGATACGCAGTATTTT. This chain joins TRBV10-3 and TRBJ2-3; D possibly corresponds to TRBD1 (5 bases). V was shortened by 2 bases and J by 4 bases, with 10 bases between the two germline ends. Germline lookup yields CDR1 ENHRY and CDR2 SYGVKD. The CDR3 extends over 14 amino acids.